The present T cell receptor beta chain was sequenced within a study of blood T cells in healthy people across ages. CDR1 is DFQATT and CDR2 is SNEGSKA in the germline V gene (reference sequence). V was shortened by 3 bases and J by 7 bases, with 7 bases between the two germline ends. The CDR3 covers 12 residues. A note on this clonotype: Its target is unknown.

Through a sample-barcoded 5' primer and a J-beta primer mix, a second PCR was run for roughly 6 to 11 cycles. CDR3-containing paired-end reads numbered at least 2.5 million in each sample. TCRdb fed the 5' RACE reads into MiXCR, producing one record per CDR3 protein. The repertoire has hundreds of thousands of distinct CDR3 sequences, nearly 60% of them found once; the top ten carry about 20%. Study-wide results and caveats: Measured against age, TCR beta diversity per million T cells decreased in a roughly linear manner. Any conclusive comparison of naive versus antigen-experienced cells was prevented by using unsorted PBMCs. The percentage of naive T cells correlated strongly with TCR beta diversity.

The chain is built from TRBV20-1 and TRBJ1-6, with D unresolved. This sequence originates from a man aged 25 to 45 in good health. The sequencing input was blood. The CDR3 region has the DNA TGCAGTGCTAGCCTAGGGAATTCACCCCTCCACTTT. Protein product: CSASLGNSPLHF.